The 14 T cell receptor beta chains below come from one sample, sequenced in a study of Tregs in tolerant kidney transplant recipients (dated by TCRdb to between 2018 and 2020). The receptor library was made with the immunoSEQ multiplex PCR assay. TCRdb took this table from immuneACCESS and kept in-frame rearrangements with V and J called. Such tables lack part of the clones; where checked against another copy, unresolved V genes explain under half of the gap, and the rest is unexplained. Here the sample has approximately 43,000 clones; less than 95% occur a single time. The ten largest clonotypes hold less than 0.75% of the sample. The sample was Tregs from blood. All receptors derive from a human donor in good health.

V usage is TRBV7-2 and J usage is TRBJ2-7; D might be TRBD2 (5 bases). The CDR3 covers 17 residues. Per the germline V gene, CDR1 is SGHTA and CDR2 is FQGNSA. With 5 bases removed from V and 5 bases from J, the gap between germline ends came to 25 bases. As DNA, the CDR3 is TGTGCCAGCAGCCGAACACCTCGGACCACAATGAGGGACGAGCAGTACTTC. Its translation: CASSRTPRTTMRDEQYF.

The CDR3 DNA is TGTGCCAGCAGCTTAGTATGGGACACTGAAGCTTTCTTT. This codes for CASSLVWDTEAFF. The V call is TRBV7-8, the J call TRBJ1-1; no clear D gene. V dropped 1 base and J dropped 3 bases, with 6 bases sitting between them. The CDR3 runs 13 residues. CDR1 SGHVS and CDR2 FQNEAQ come from the germline V gene.

This chain links TRBV30 with TRBJ2-7; D possibly uses TRBD1 or TRBD2 (5 bases each). The germline V gene encodes CDR1 GTSNPN and CDR2 SVGIG (reference sequence). CDR3 length: 12 residues. Trimming took off 7 bases at V and 0 bases at J, with 10 bases between the two ends. CDR3 residues: CAYRGPSYEQYF. The CDR3 DNA is TGTGCCTACCGGGGACCCTCCTACGAGCAGTACTTC.

The chain combines TRBV18 with TRBJ2-7, with TRBD2 matching over 7 bases. Germline CDR1 reads KGHSH; CDR2 reads LQKENI. The length of the CDR3 is 13 residues. J was trimmed by 7 bases and V by 2 bases; bases with no gene match: 5. As DNA, the CDR3 is TGTGCCAGCTCACCAAACTCGGGGGGTGAGCAGTACTTC. It translates to CASSPNSGGEQYF.

The chain combines TRBV11-2 with TRBJ1-1; 7 nucleotides match TRBD1. With V trimmed by 5 bases and J by 3 bases, 9 bases remained unmatched. This CDR3 contains 15 residues. CDR1 SGHAT and CDR2 FQNNGV come from the germline V gene. CDR3 nucleotides: TGTGCCAGCAGCCGCCAACAGGGGAGTCACACTGAAGCTTTCTTT. As protein: CASSRQQGSHTEAFF.

The chain joins TRBV5-1 to TRBJ2-1; the match to TRBD2 covers 13 bases. Germline lookup yields CDR1 SGHRS and CDR2 YFSETQ. The CDR3 totals 14 residues. V dropped 4 bases and J dropped 8; count of bases not matched to a gene: 3. CDR3 coding DNA: TGCGCCAGCAGCGCCGGACTAGCGGGAGATGAGCAGTTCTTC. Protein: CASSAGLAGDEQFF.

The V call is TRBV5-7, the J call TRBJ1-1; D gene ambiguous. TRBV5-7 is reported as an ORF; its role is uncertain. CDR3 length: 12 amino acids. V lost 2 bases and J lost 7, with 9 bases in between. CDR3 nucleotide sequence: TGTGCCAGCAGCTTTGGTCTGGGTGAAGCTTTCTTT. It yields the protein CASSFGLGEAFF.

J is TRBJ1-2 and V is TRBV6-5, with TRBD1 matching 10 bases. The CDR3 sequence is 15 residues long. Trimming took 7 bases from V and 3 from J; bases not matched to a gene: 8. Germline assignment: CDR1 MNHEY and CDR2 SVGAGI. CDR3 in amino acids: CASTRRTGGHYGYTF. The CDR3 region has the DNA TGTGCCAGCACTCGGAGGACAGGGGGTCACTATGGCTACACCTTC.

V and J are TRBV5-1 and TRBJ2-7; D remains ambiguous. Germline-derived CDR1 and CDR2 are SGHRS and YFSETQ. Between the trimmed V and J ends, which lost 0 bases and 3 bases, there was a span of 4 bases. The CDR3 consists of 12 residues. The CDR3 spells CASSLDYYEQYF. The CDR3, as DNA: TGCGCCAGCAGCTTGGATTACTACGAGCAGTACTTC.

The chain uses TRBV6-5 and TRBJ2-2; D is unclear. V gave up 0 bases and J gave up 5 bases, with 7 bases separating them. Germline V gene data show CDR1 as MNHEY and CDR2 as SVGAGI. The CDR3 is 14 residues long. The CDR3 DNA reads as TGTGCCAGCAGTTACTCCTCATGGACCGGGGAGCTGTTTTTT. It codes for CASSYSSWTGELFF.

The chain uses TRBV5-4 and TRBJ2-1; 8 nucleotides align to TRBD2. CDR3 size: 15 residues. Germline assignment: CDR1 SGHNT and CDR2 YYREEE (reference sequence). V lost 0 bases to trimming and J lost 2 bases; unmatched junction nucleotides: 1. In nucleotides, the CDR3 is TGTGCCAGCAGCTTGGAACTAGCGGCCTACAATGAGCAGTTCTTC. It translates to CASSLELAAYNEQFF. The complete variable domain, with remaining parts taken from reference TRBV5-4 and TRBJ2-1, reads ETGVTQSPTHLIKTRGQQVTLRCSSQSGHNTVSWYQQALGQGPQFIFQYYREEENGRGNFPPRFSGLQFPNYSSELNVNALELDDSALYLCASSLELAAYNEQFFGPGTRLTVL.

The rearrangement uses TRBV10-3 and TRBJ1-3; no firm D call. Germline assignment: CDR1 ENHRY and CDR2 SYGVKD. Trimming stripped 0 bases from V and 0 bases from J, with 12 bases between. The CDR3 covers 17 residues. The CDR3 bases are TGTGCCATCAGTGAGTCGGGCGGACTGCCCTCTGGAAACACCATATATTTT. The encoded protein is CAISESGGLPSGNTIYF.

The count of this clone is one. The gene calls are TRBV2 and TRBJ2-1; D possibly corresponds to TRBD2 (6 bases). CDR1 is SNHLY, CDR2 FYNNEI, per germline. The length of the CDR3 is 14 residues. Between the trimmed V and J ends, which lost 7 bases and 0 bases, there was a span of 10 bases. The CDR3 spells CASKGGVSYNEQFF. The CDR3 nucleotides read TGTGCCAGCAAAGGAGGGGTCTCCTACAATGAGCAGTTCTTC.

The chain carries TRBV30 and TRBJ1-5, with 8 bases that match TRBD1. Trimming took 5 bases from V and 6 from J; bases not matched to a gene: 6. The CDR3 runs to 13 residues. CDR1 and CDR2 (germline): GTSNPN, SVGIG (reference sequence). The CDR3 coding sequence is TGTGCCTGGGGACAGGGTGGTAGTCAGCCCCAGCATTTT. It codes for CAWGQGGSQPQHF.